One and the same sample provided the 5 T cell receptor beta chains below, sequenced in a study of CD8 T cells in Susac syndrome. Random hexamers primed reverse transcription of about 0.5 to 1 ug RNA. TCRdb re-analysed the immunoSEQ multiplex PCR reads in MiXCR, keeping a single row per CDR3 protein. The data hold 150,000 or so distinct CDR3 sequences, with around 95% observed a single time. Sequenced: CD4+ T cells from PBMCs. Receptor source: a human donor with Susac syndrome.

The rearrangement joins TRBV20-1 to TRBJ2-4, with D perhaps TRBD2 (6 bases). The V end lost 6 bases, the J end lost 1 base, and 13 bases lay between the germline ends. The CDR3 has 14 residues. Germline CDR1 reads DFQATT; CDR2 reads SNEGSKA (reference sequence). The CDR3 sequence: CSAWDAGAKNIQYF. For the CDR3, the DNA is TGCAGTGCCTGGGATGCGGGGGCCAAAAACATTCAGTACTTC.

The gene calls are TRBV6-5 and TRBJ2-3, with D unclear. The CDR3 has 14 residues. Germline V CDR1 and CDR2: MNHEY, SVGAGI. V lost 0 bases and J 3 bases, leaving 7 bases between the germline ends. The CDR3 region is CASSYSAETDTQYF. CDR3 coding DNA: TGTGCCAGCAGTTACTCGGCTGAAACAGATACGCAGTATTTT.

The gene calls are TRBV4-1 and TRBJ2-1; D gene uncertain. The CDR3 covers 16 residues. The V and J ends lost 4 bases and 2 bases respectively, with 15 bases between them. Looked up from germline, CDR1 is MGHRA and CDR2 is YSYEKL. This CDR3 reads CASSPLSVQTYNEQFF. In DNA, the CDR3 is TGCGCCAGCAGCCCCCTGTCAGTGCAAACCTACAATGAGCAGTTCTTC.

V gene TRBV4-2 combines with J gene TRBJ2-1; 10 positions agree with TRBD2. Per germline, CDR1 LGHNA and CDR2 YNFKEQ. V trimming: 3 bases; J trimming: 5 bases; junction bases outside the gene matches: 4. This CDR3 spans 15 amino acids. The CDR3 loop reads CASSQDSGGHNEQFF. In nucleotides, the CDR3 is TGTGCCAGCAGCCAGGATAGCGGGGGGCACAATGAGCAGTTCTTC.

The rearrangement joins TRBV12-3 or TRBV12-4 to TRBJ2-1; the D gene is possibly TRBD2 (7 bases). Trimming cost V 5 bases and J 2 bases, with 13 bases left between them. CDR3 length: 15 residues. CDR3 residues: CASSQEGGAYNEQFF. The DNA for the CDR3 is TGTGCCAGCAGTCAAGAGGGGGGGGCCTACAATGAGCAGTTCTTC.